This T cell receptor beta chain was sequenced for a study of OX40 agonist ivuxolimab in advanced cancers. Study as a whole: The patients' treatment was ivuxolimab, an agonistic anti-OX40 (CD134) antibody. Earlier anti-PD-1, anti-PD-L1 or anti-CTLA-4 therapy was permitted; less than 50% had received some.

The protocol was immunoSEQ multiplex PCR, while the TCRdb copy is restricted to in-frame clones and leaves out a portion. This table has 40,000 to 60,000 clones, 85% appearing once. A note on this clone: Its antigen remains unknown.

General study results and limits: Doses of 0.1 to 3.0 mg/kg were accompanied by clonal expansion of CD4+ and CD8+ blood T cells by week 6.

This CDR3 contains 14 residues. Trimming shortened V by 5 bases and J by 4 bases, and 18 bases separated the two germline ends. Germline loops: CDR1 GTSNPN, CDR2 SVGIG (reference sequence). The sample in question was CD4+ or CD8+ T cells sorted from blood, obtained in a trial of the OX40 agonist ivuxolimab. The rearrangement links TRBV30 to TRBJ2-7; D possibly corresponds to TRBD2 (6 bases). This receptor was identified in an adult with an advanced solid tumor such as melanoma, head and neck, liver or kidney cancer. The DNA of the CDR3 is TGTGCCTGGTCTGGAGGGGACTCGGGGTACGAGCAGTACTTC. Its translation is CAWSGGDSGYEQYF.